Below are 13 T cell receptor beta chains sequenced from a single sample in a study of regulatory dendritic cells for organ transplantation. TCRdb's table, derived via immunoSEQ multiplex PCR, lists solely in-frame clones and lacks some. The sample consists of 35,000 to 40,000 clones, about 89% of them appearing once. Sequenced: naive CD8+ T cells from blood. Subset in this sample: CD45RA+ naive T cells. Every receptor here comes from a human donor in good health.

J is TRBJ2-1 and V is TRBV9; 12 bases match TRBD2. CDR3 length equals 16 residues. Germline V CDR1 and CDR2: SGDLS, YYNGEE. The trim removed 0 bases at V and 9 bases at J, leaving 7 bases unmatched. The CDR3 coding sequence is TGTGCCAGCAGCGTAGACACTAGCGGGAGGTCGGGTGAGCAGTTCTTC. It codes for CASSVDTSGRSGEQFF.

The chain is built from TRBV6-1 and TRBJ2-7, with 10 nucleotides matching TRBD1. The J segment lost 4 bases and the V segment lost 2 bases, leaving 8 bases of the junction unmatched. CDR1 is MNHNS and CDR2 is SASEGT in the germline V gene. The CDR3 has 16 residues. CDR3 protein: CASSENRDRGVYEQYF. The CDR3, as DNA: TGTGCCAGCAGTGAAAACCGGGACAGGGGTGTGTACGAGCAGTACTTC.

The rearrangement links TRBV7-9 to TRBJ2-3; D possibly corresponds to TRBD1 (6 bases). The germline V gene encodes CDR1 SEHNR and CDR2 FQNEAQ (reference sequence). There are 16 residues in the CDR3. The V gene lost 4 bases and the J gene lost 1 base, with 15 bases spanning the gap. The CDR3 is CASSSRQAKGTDTQYF. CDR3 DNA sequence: TGTGCCAGCAGCTCGAGACAGGCCAAAGGCACAGATACGCAGTATTTT.

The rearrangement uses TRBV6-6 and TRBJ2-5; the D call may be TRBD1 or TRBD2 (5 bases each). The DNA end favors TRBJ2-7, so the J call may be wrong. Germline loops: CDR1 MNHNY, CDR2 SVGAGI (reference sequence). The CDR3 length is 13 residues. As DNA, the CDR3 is TGTGCCAGCACATGGGACGCCTCCTACGAGCAGTACTTC. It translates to CASTWDASYEQYF.

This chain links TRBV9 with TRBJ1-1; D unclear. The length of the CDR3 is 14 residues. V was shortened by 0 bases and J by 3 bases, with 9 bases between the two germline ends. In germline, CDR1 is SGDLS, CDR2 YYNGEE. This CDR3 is CASSVASTDTEAFF. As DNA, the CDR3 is TGTGCCAGCAGCGTAGCATCAACGGACACTGAAGCTTTCTTT.

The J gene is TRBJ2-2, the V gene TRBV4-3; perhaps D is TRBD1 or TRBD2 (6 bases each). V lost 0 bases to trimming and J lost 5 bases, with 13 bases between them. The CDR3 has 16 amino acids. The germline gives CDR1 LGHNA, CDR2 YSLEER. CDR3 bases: TGCGCCAGCAGCCAAGATTGGGGGGCGGGTACCGGGGAGCTGTTTTTT. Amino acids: CASSQDWGAGTGELFF.

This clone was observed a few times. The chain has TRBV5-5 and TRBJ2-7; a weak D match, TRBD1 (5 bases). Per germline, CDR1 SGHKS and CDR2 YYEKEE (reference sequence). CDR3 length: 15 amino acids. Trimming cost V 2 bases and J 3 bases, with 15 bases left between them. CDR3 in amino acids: CASSFRSIDSYEQYF. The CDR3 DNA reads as TGTGCCAGCAGCTTTCGATCGATAGACAGCTACGAGCAGTACTTC.

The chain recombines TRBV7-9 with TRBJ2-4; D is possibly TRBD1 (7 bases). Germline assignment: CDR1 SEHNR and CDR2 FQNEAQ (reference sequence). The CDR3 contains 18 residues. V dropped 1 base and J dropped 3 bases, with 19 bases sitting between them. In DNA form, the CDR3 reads TGTGCCAGCAGCTTAGACTCGGTGGCAGGGGGGAACAAAAACATTCAGTACTTC. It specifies CASSLDSVAGGNKNIQYF.

The CDR3 DNA follows: TGTGCCAGCAGTGAATACCTCCTCTCGAGCGGGAGGGATAGCACAGATACGCAGTATTTT. As protein: CASSEYLLSSGRDSTDTQYF. The rearrangement links TRBV6-1 to TRBJ2-3, with TRBD2 matching over 10 bases. The V segment lost 2 bases and the J segment 0 bases; nucleotides outside the gene matches: 14. The CDR3 extends over 20 amino acids. Germline CDR1 reads MNHNS; CDR2 reads SASEGT.

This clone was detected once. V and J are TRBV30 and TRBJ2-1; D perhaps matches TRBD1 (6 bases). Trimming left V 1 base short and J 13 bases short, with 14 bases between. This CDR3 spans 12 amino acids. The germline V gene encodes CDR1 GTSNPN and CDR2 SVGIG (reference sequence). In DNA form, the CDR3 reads TGTGCCTGGAGTGCGAGGACAGACCGACAGTTCTTC. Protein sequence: CAWSARTDRQFF.

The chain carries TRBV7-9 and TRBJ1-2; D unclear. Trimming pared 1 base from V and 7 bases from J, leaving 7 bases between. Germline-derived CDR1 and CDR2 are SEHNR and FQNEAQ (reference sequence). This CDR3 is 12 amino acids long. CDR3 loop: CASSLERSGYTF. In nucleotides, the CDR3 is TGTGCCAGCAGCTTAGAAAGGAGTGGCTACACCTTC.

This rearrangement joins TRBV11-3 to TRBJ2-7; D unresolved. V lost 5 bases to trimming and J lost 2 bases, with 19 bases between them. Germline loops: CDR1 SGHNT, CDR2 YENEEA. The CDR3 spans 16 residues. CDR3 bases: TGTGCCAGCAGCCCACAACAAGGTCCTAGACCCTACGAGCAGTACTTC. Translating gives CASSPQQGPRPYEQYF.

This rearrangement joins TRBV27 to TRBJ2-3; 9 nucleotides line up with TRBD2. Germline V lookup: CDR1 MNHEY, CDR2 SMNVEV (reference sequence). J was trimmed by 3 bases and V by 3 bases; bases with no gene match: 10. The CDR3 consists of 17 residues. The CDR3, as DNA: TGTGCCAGCAGTTTTCGACTAGCGGTAATTGGGACAGATACGCAGTATTTT. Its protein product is CASSFRLAVIGTDTQYF.